This is a list of T cell receptor beta chains from one sample in a study of T cells in Graves' hyperthyroidism and ophthalmopathy. TCRdb analysed the multiplex PCR reads with MiXCR anew, one entry per CDR3 protein. The repertoire has fewer than 750,000 distinct CDR3 sequences, roughly 15% of them found once; the top ten carry about 12%. Sequencing used blood. The receptor set was obtained from a woman aged 50 to 60 with Graves' ophthalmopathy. Each CDR3 is given with its conserved first and last residue. The D gene is left open where the match is weak. Clone size is shown for a subset of rows, as once, few, many or a class of expanded clone.

TRBD1,many,TRBV18,TRBJ1-5,CASSSLTGLDQPQHF,TGTGCCAGCTCATCACTGACAGGGCTCGATCAGCCCCAGCATTTT
.,.,TRBV6-5,TRBJ1-4,CASSYRPRDGEKLFF,TGTGCCAGCAGTTACCGACCCCGGGACGGTGAAAAACTGTTTTTT
TRBD1,.,TRBV29-1,TRBJ2-6,CSAQGALSGANVLTF,TGCAGCGCACAGGGGGCGCTGAGTGGGGCCAACGTCCTGACTTTC
.,few,TRBV28,TRBJ2-7,CASLGQGGRDEQYF,TGTGCCAGCCTGGGGCAGGGTGGTAGGGACGAGCAGTACTTC
TRBD2,many,TRBV27,TRBJ2-1,CASSRRLAGSSYNEQFF,TGTGCCAGCAGTCGTAGACTAGCGGGAAGCTCCTACAATGAGCAGTTCTTC
.,many,TRBV3-1,TRBJ2-7,CASSYFDYEQYF,TGTGCCAGCAGTTATTTCGACTACGAGCAGTACTTC
.,many,TRBV11-2,TRBJ1-3,CASSFGGTGNTIYF,TGTGCCAGCAGCTTTGGGGGGACCGGAAACACCATATATTTT
TRBD1,many,TRBV6-2/TRBV6-3,TRBJ1-5,CASSYGLGTGGSNQPQHF,TGTGCCAGCAGTTACGGGTTGGGGACAGGCGGTAGCAATCAGCCCCAGCATTTT
.,.,TRBV6-5,TRBJ1-1,CASSYKGVHNTEAFF,TGTGCCAGCAGTTACAAGGGGGTTCATAACACTGAAGCTTTCTTT
.,many,TRBV3-1,TRBJ1-1,CASSHLDRQNTEAFF,TGTGCCAGCAGCCACCTAGACAGGCAGAACACTGAAGCTTTCTTT
.,many,TRBV9,TRBJ2-7,CASSVGTRPYEQYF,TGTGCCAGCAGCGTAGGAACCCGACCCTACGAGCAGTACTTC
.,.,TRBV28,TRBJ1-2,CASSLVLGRGVYGYTF,TGTGCCAGCAGTTTAGTTTTAGGGAGAGGGGTTTATGGCTACACCTTC
.,.,TRBV9,TRBJ2-1,CASRRDLSYNEQFF,TGTGCCAGCAGAAGGGACTTATCCTACAATGAGCAGTTCTTC
TRBD2,few,TRBV7-3,TRBJ2-1,CASSSGLAGGPGSYNEQFF,TGTGCCAGCAGCTCCGGACTAGCGGGAGGGCCGGGCTCCTACAATGAGCAGTTCTTC
.,many,TRBV29-1,TRBJ2-1,CSVARTGVDEQFF,TGCAGCGTTGCCCGGACTGGAGTGGATGAGCAGTTCTTC
TRBD1,.,TRBV29-1,TRBJ2-5,CSVEDSLPTGDEETQYF,TGCAGCGTTGAAGATTCCCTCCCGACAGGGGACGAAGAGACCCAGTACTTC
.,.,TRBV6-2/TRBV6-3,TRBJ1-5,CASSLVLQPQHF,TGTGCCAGCAGTTTAGTCTTACAGCCCCAGCATTTT
.,many,TRBV12-3/TRBV12-4,TRBJ2-3,CASSKIDYTATDTQYF,TGTGCCAGCAGCAAAATCGACTACACCGCCACAGATACGCAGTATTTT
.,many,TRBV30,TRBJ1-1,CAWRRRPEAFF,TGTGCCTGGAGAAGAAGGCCTGAAGCTTTCTTT
.,.,TRBV3-2,TRBJ2-3,CVSSQWTGATDTQYF,TGTGTCAGCAGCCAATGGACAGGGGCTACAGATACGCAGTATTTT
.,many,TRBV7-2,TRBJ1-1,CASSQQGNTEAFF,TGTGCCAGCAGCCAACAGGGGAACACTGAAGCTTTCTTT
TRBD2,many,TRBV7-2,TRBJ2-7,CASSSGLAASYEQYF,TGTGCCAGCAGCTCCGGACTAGCGGCGTCCTACGAGCAGTACTTC
.,few,TRBV29-1,TRBJ1-1,CSVGYRGVLNTEAFF,TGCAGCGTTGGGTATCGTGGGGTCCTGAACACTGAAGCTTTCTTT
TRBD1,many,TRBV20-1,TRBJ1-4,CSARALQFRGINEKLFF,TGCAGTGCTAGAGCGTTGCAGTTCAGGGGGATTAATGAAAAACTGTTTTTT
TRBD2,few,TRBV7-9,TRBJ2-7,CASGAGAMTYEQYF,TGTGCCAGCGGTGCGGGAGCCATGACCTACGAGCAGTACTTC
.,.,TRBV7-2,TRBJ2-7,CASNRPGRALYEQYF,TGTGCCAGCAACAGGCCGGGCCGAGCTCTCTACGAGCAGTACTTC
.,few,TRBV6-2/TRBV6-3,TRBJ1-5,CASSYTVNQPQHF,TGTGCCAGCAGTTACACAGTTAATCAGCCCCAGCATTTT
.,many,TRBV29-1,TRBJ1-1,CSAGGGNTEAFF,TGCAGCGCCGGGGGCGGAAACACTGAAGCTTTCTTT
.,many,TRBV28,TRBJ2-3,CASSLGRLPSTDTQYF,TGTGCCAGCAGCCTGGGACGCCTTCCTAGCACAGATACGCAGTATTTT
.,many,TRBV2,TRBJ1-3,CASRDGSGNTIYF,TGTGCCAGCAGGGACGGCTCTGGAAACACCATATATTTT
TRBD1,.,TRBV20-1,TRBJ1-2,CSAMNRGAGGYTF,TGCAGTGCTATGAACAGGGGCGCCGGTGGCTACACCTTC
TRBD1,many,TRBV20-1,TRBJ2-1,CSARDRDNNEQFF,TGCAGTGCTCGGGACAGGGACAACAATGAGCAGTTCTTC
TRBD1,.,TRBV13,TRBJ2-7,CASSGSGQLSLSYEQYF,TGTGCCAGCAGCGGGTCGGGACAGCTCAGCCTCTCCTACGAGCAGTACTTC
TRBD1,many,TRBV5-1,TRBJ1-1,CASSLQGLDGTEAFF,TGCGCCAGCAGCTTACAGGGGTTAGACGGCACTGAAGCTTTCTTT
.,.,TRBV6-1,TRBJ1-1,CAISEATGTNTEAFF,TGTGCCATCAGTGAGGCAACAGGGACAAACACTGAAGCTTTCTTT
TRBD2,few,TRBV4-3,TRBJ2-5,CASSQDIGLAGGRETQYF,TGCGCCAGCAGCCAAGATATAGGACTAGCGGGGGGGAGGGAGACCCAGTACTTC
TRBD1,many,TRBV15,TRBJ2-7,CATSRYRGAYEQYF,TGTGCCACCAGCAGGTACAGGGGTGCCTACGAGCAGTACTTC
.,many,TRBV7-2,TRBJ1-5,CASSSSIWAGVTNQPQHF,TGTGCCAGCAGCTCCTCGATATGGGCAGGGGTCACCAATCAGCCCCAGCATTTT
.,few,TRBV14,TRBJ2-1,CASSQGVGVGFYSYNEQFF,TGTGCCAGCAGCCAAGGGGTGGGAGTAGGCTTTTACTCCTACAATGAGCAGTTCTTC
TRBD1,many,TRBV12-3/TRBV12-4,TRBJ1-1,CASRTGTGPPKTEAFF,TGTGCCAGCAGGACCGGGACAGGGCCCCCTAAGACTGAAGCTTTCTTT
TRBD1,many,TRBV7-9,TRBJ1-5,CASSPGTVNQPQHF,TGTGCCAGCAGCCCCGGGACAGTCAATCAGCCCCAGCATTTT
.,.,TRBV19,TRBJ1-5,CASSKGFLGNQPQHF,TGTGCCAGTAGTAAGGGTTTTTTGGGCAATCAGCCCCAGCATTTT
.,.,TRBV4-3,TRBJ1-5,CASSQDTGSQPQHF,TGCGCCAGCAGCCAAGACACAGGGAGCCAGCCCCAGCATTTT
TRBD1,many,TRBV5-5,TRBJ1-5,CASSWDRVAQPQHF,TGTGCCAGCAGCTGGGACAGGGTAGCTCAGCCCCAGCATTTT
.,many,TRBV7-2,TRBJ2-5,CASSLVPVAGYGQETQYF,TGTGCCAGCAGCTTAGTACCGGTGGCGGGGTACGGTCAAGAGACCCAGTACTTC
TRBD2,many,TRBV20-1,TRBJ2-7,CSANRGLAGVEEQYF,TGCAGTGCCAACCGGGGGCTAGCGGGAGTGGAGGAGCAGTACTTC
.,few,TRBV9,TRBJ2-1,CASSVVGTHPYNEQFF,TGTGCCAGCAGCGTAGTGGGTACCCACCCCTACAATGAGCAGTTCTTC
.,.,TRBV7-9,TRBJ1-1,CASSYPGGTEAFF,TGTGCCAGCAGCTACCCTGGGGGGACTGAAGCTTTCTTT
.,many,TRBV30,TRBJ2-3,CAWSVDAGSTAQYF,TGTGCCTGGAGTGTAGATGCTGGATCTACTGCGCAGTATTTT
.,many,TRBV3-1,TRBJ2-2,CASSQDEFPGELFF,TGTGCCAGCAGCCAAGACGAGTTCCCCGGGGAGCTGTTTTTT
.,.,TRBV19,TRBJ1-5,CASSIYGRGRSGPNQLQHF,TGTGCCAGTAGTATATACGGCCGGGGCAGATCGGGGCCCAATCAGCTCCAGCATTTT
.,many,TRBV18,TRBJ2-7,CASSRNNYEQYF,TGTGCCAGCTCACGTAACAACTACGAGCAGTACTTC
.,.,TRBV5-6,TRBJ2-5,CASSTWDIQETQYF,TGTGCCAGCAGCACCTGGGACATCCAAGAGACCCAGTACTTC
.,many,TRBV24-1,TRBJ2-2,CVVEGTHTGELFF,TGTGTCGTTGAGGGGACTCACACCGGGGAGCTGTTTTTT
TRBD2,many,TRBV10-3,TRBJ2-1,CAISEGLAGVGEQFF,TGTGCCATCAGTGAAGGCCTAGCGGGAGTCGGTGAGCAGTTCTTC
.,many,TRBV5-1,TRBJ2-3,CASMDRSTDTQYF,TGCGCCAGCATGGACAGAAGCACAGATACGCAGTATTTT
.,.,TRBV28,TRBJ2-7,CASRPNGRPYEQYF,TGTGCCAGCAGACCCAATGGACGGCCCTACGAGCAGTACTTC
.,.,TRBV14,TRBJ2-1,CANSQSWGLYNEQFF,TGTGCCAACAGCCAAAGCTGGGGCCTTTACAATGAGCAGTTCTTC
.,.,TRBV6-5,TRBJ2-2,CASSYSLTVGTGELFF,TGTGCCAGCAGTTACTCGTTAACCGTGGGGACCGGGGAGCTGTTTTTT